This record looks at one T cell receptor beta chain sequence and its context. Its antigen is still unknown. An end of the junction differs from the germline gene, which may be a read error. These data come from a study of identical twins. Study-wide points: Researchers caution that invariant MAIT and iNKT cells could partly confound zero-insertion analyses. Memory repertoires lacked the insertion deficit that abundant cord blood beta clonotypes showed.

Template switching added a universal primer site; cDNA carried unique molecular identifiers. TCRdb independently ran MiXCR on the 5' RACE reads; one entry per CDR3 protein. The sample contains 1.5 million to 2 million distinct CDR3 sequences, under 35% of which appear only once. All of the donors were Caucasians in good health. Germline CDR1 and CDR2: SNHLY and FYNNEI. CDR3 size: 13 residues. The V and J genes are TRBV2 and TRBJ1-6, with D perhaps TRBD1 (6 bases). The TCR comes from a newborn girl in good health. Specimen: cord blood. The CDR3 protein is CATGGQGSSPPHF. The CDR3 coding sequence is TGTGCCACCGGTGGGCAGGGGAGTTCACCCCCCCACTTT.